In this sample, the clone carrying this T cell receptor beta chain turned up a few times. Antigen: not known. This record comes from a study of early stage breast cancer tumors. The table came from immunoSEQ multiplex PCR; TCRdb's copy has only in-frame clones and leaves some out. The table has approximately 30,000 clones, 75% to 85% seen once. Overall study results and limits: Commonly generated sequences made up most enriched TCRB sequences shared between patients.

The sequence came from a person between 60 and 69 years old with breast cancer. Specimen: blood.

CDR3 DNA sequence: TGTGCCTGGGGGGACAGGGGGCGTTATGGCTACACCTTC. The encoded protein is CAWGDRGRYGYTF. The V gene is TRBV30, the J gene TRBJ1-2; 12 nucleotides match TRBD1. Germline values: CDR1 GTSNPN, CDR2 SVGIG (reference sequence). With 5 bases clipped from V and 5 bases from J, the junction kept 3 bases outside the gene matches. This CDR3 has 13 amino acids.